Shown below are 25 T cell receptor beta chains from a single sample sequenced in a study of cytomegalovirus exposure and HLA in healthy donors. In the PCR, 60 Vbeta and 13 Jbeta primers were used. The table came from immunoSEQ multiplex PCR; TCRdb's copy has only in-frame clones and leaves some out. This table has 130,000 or so clones, 75% to 80% appearing once. The sequenced material came from PBMCs. These receptors all come from a woman aged 40-49 years in good health and CMV-seronegative.

This rearrangement joins TRBV4-1 to TRBJ1-2, with 8 bases matching TRBD1. The length of the CDR3 is 16 residues. The germline V gene has CDR1 MGHRA and CDR2 YSYEKL. Trimming removed 0 bases from V and 7 bases from J; junction bases left unmatched: 10. The CDR3 reads CASSQDRGQGASGYTF. The CDR3, as DNA: TGCGCCAGCAGCCAAGATCGTGGGCAGGGGGCTAGTGGCTACACCTTC.

This clone was picked up one time. The gene calls are TRBV4-1 and TRBJ2-2, with 10 bases that match TRBD2. Germline trimming cut 4 bases from V and 7 bases from J; bases unmatched to any gene: 12. The CDR3 is 17 residues long. Per the germline V gene, CDR1 is MGHRA and CDR2 is YSYEKL. CDR3 sequence reads: CASSPSSGRARGGELFF. CDR3 DNA sequence: TGCGCCAGCAGCCCCTCGAGCGGGAGGGCCAGGGGCGGGGAGCTGTTTTTT.

The rearrangement joins TRBV9 to TRBJ1-2; 8 positions match TRBD1. With 2 bases clipped from V and 6 bases from J, the junction kept 9 bases outside the gene matches. The CDR3 totals 15 residues. The germline V gene encodes CDR1 SGDLS and CDR2 YYNGEE. CDR3 DNA sequence: TGTGCCAGCAGCGTCAGGGGGACAGGTGCGGATGGCTACACCTTC. It encodes CASSVRGTGADGYTF.

V is TRBV5-1 and J is TRBJ1-4; 8 positions agree with TRBD1. The CDR3 loop spans 15 amino acids. From germline, CDR1 is SGHRS and CDR2 YFSETQ. V shed 0 bases and J 7 bases; nucleotides not matched to a gene: 5. CDR3 in amino acids: CASSLVSGTGEKLFF. CDR3 DNA: TGCGCCAGCAGCTTGGTGTCCGGGACAGGTGAAAAACTGTTTTTT.

The rearrangement joins TRBV7-3 to TRBJ2-6; TRBD1 agrees at 8 bases. V was clipped by 4 bases and J by 0 bases; unmatched bases: 8. This CDR3 has 18 residues. Germline assignment: CDR1 SGHTA and CDR2 FQGTGA. CDR3 sequence: CASSSTGTGLSGANVLTF. For the CDR3, the DNA is TGTGCCAGCAGCTCGACCGGGACAGGCCTCTCTGGGGCCAACGTCCTGACTTTC.

This clone occurred once. The genes are TRBV18 and TRBJ2-3; 10 bases line up with TRBD1. Germline loops: CDR1 KGHSH, CDR2 LQKENI. The CDR3 covers 16 residues. The ends lost 1 base at V and 3 bases at J; junction bases unmatched: 4. The CDR3 coding sequence is TGTGCCAGCTCACCACGCGGACAGGGGGGAACAGATACGCAGTATTTT. This translates into CASSPRGQGGTDTQYF.

This chain uses TRBV7-2 with TRBJ1-2; 10 nucleotides match TRBD1. The length of the CDR3 is 14 residues. The ends lost 5 bases at V and 8 bases at J; junction bases unmatched: 8. Looked up from germline, CDR1 is SGHTA and CDR2 is FQGNSA. The CDR3 is CASSVDRGQRGYTF. In nucleotides, the CDR3 is TGTGCCAGCAGCGTAGACAGGGGGCAGAGGGGCTACACCTTC.

The CDR3 DNA is TGTGCCAGCCGCGGCTATGGCTACACCTTC. Translation: CASRGYGYTF. The chain couples TRBV28 to TRBJ1-2; no clear D gene. The V and J ends lost 8 bases and 4 bases respectively, with 5 bases between them. CDR1 and CDR2 from the germline V gene are MDHEN and SYDVKM. The CDR3 has 10 residues.

The chain is built from TRBV19 and TRBJ1-1; maybe TRBD1 (6 bases). CDR3 length: 13 residues. Germline assignment: CDR1 LNHDA and CDR2 SQIVND (reference sequence). V was clipped by 5 bases and J by 8 bases, with 15 bases between them. The CDR3 DNA sequence: TGTGCCAGTAGTCTGCATGCGACAGGCGAAGCTTTCTTT. Amino acids: CASSLHATGEAFF.

As for this clone: One end of the junction is discordant with germline, which a read error may explain. The CDR3 here is CSSSPRNLEETQYF. In nucleotides, the CDR3 is TGTTCCAGCAGCCCCCGCAACTTAGAAGAGACCCAGTACTTC. This chain joins TRBV7-9 and TRBJ2-5, with D uncertain. The CDR3 consists of 14 residues. CDR1 SEHNR and CDR2 FQNEAQ come from the germline V gene (reference sequence).

The rearrangement joins TRBV7-2 to TRBJ2-7; no firm D call. This CDR3 is built from 15 residues. CDR1 and CDR2 from the germline V gene are SGHTA and FQGNSA. Trimming pared 1 base from V and 2 bases from J, leaving 12 bases between. In DNA form, the CDR3 reads TGTGCCAGCAGCTTAGACGCGACATACACCTACGAGCAGTACTTC. Residues: CASSLDATYTYEQYF. Together with reference TRBV7-2 and TRBJ2-7, the CDR3 gives the full variable domain: GAGVSQSPSNKVTEKGKDVELRCDPISGHTALYWYRQSLGQGLEFLIYFQGNSAPDKSGLPSDRFSAERTGGSVSTLTIQRTQQEDSAVYLCASSLDATYTYEQYFGPGTRLTVT.

V usage is TRBV13 and J usage is TRBJ1-1, with D possibly TRBD1 on 6 matching bases. Germline V gene data show CDR1 as PRHDT and CDR2 as FYEKMQ (reference sequence). V was cut by 5 bases and J by 4 bases, with 17 bases left in between. CDR3 length equals 15 residues. CDR3 in amino acids: CASSGGGRMGTEAFF. The CDR3 nucleotides are TGTGCCAGCAGCGGGGGGGGGCGAATGGGCACTGAAGCTTTCTTT.

The rearrangement uses TRBV19 and TRBJ1-1; D unclear. Between the trimmed V and J ends, which lost 3 bases and 6 bases, there was a span of 8 bases. CDR1 is LNHDA and CDR2 is SQIVND in the germline V gene (reference sequence). CDR3 length: 12 amino acids. In nucleotides, the CDR3 is TGTGCCAGTAGTATTGGCGGGGCTGAAGCTTTCTTT. Translation: CASSIGGAEAFF.

This clone was found once. The V gene is TRBV28, the J gene TRBJ1-5; tentatively, D is TRBD1 (6 bases). This CDR3 comprises 14 residues. Deletions cut 5 bases from V and 5 bases from J, with 13 bases between. Germline values: CDR1 MDHEN, CDR2 SYDVKM. The CDR3 DNA reads as TGTGCCAGCAGTCCCCGGACAGTTTATCAGCCCCAGCATTTT. It specifies CASSPRTVYQPQHF.

The chain couples TRBV28 to TRBJ1-5; 7 nucleotides match TRBD1. Losses at the gene ends were 8 bases for V and 9 bases for J; bases not matched to a gene: 10. The CDR3 loop spans 13 amino acids. The germline CDR1 and CDR2 sequences are MDHEN and SYDVKM. The CDR3 region has the DNA TGTGCCAGCGACCCCGACAGGGTAGGGCCCCAGCATTTT. As protein: CASDPDRVGPQHF.

The chain uses TRBV19 and TRBJ2-4; weak D call: TRBD1 (6 bases). V was pared by 6 bases and J by 10 bases, with 16 bases between. The CDR3 runs 13 residues. CDR1 is LNHDA, CDR2 SQIVND, per germline (reference sequence). Here the CDR3 DNA reads TGTGCCAGTAGCTACCAACAGGGTGGGATTCAGTACTTC. Translating it yields CASSYQQGGIQYF.

V gene TRBV5-4 combines with J gene TRBJ2-7, with 8 positions matching TRBD1. The germline V gene has CDR1 SGHNT and CDR2 YYREEE (reference sequence). The CDR3 covers 15 residues. Trimming removed 3 bases from V and 3 bases from J; junction bases left unmatched: 8. CDR3 nucleotide sequence: TGTGCCAGCAGCTATACAGGGGGGACCTACTACGAGCAGTACTTC. This translates into CASSYTGGTYYEQYF.

The genes are TRBV29-1 and TRBJ2-1, with TRBD2 matching over 13 bases. Germline CDR1 SQVTM, CDR2 ANQGSEA. Trimming removed 3 bases from V and 5 bases from J; junction bases left unmatched: 4. This CDR3 has 15 residues. CDR3 residues: CSVEGLAGTNNEQFF. The CDR3 DNA follows: TGCAGCGTTGAGGGACTAGCGGGGACTAACAATGAGCAGTTCTTC.

This clone appeared once. The chain joins TRBV5-1 to TRBJ1-1; D may be TRBD1 (6 bases). Germline loops: CDR1 SGHRS, CDR2 YFSETQ. The CDR3 contains 13 residues. Between the trimmed V and J ends, which lost 4 bases and 11 bases, there was a span of 18 bases. The CDR3 coding sequence is TGCGCCAGCAGCGACGGCGGGGGGGCTGGGGCTTTCTTT. Protein sequence: CASSDGGGAGAFF.

The chain is built from TRBV7-2 and TRBJ2-5; maybe TRBD2 (5 bases). Germline V gene lookup returns CDR1 SGHTA and CDR2 FQGNSA. V lost 1 base to trimming and J lost 7 bases, with 13 bases between them. The CDR3 sequence is 14 residues long. This CDR3 reads CASSLEYSRGTQYF. The CDR3 bases are TGTGCCAGCAGCTTAGAGTACAGCCGGGGGACCCAGTACTTC.

The chain employs TRBV2 and TRBJ2-7, with TRBD1 identical over 7 bases. The V gene end was trimmed by 7 bases and the J gene end by 5 bases; junction bases not matched to a gene: 11. CDR3 length: 14 amino acids. Germline V CDR1 and CDR2: SNHLY, FYNNEI. This chain's CDR3 is CASNGDSQRNEQYF. The DNA for the CDR3 is TGTGCCAGCAACGGGGACAGCCAGAGGAACGAGCAGTACTTC. The full variable domain, in which reference TRBV2 and TRBJ2-7 provide the parts outside the CDR3, is EPEVTQTPSHQVTQMGQEVILRCVPISNHLYFYWYRQILGQKVEFLVSFYNNEISEKSEIFDDQFSVERPDGSNFTLKIRSTKLEDSAMYFCASNGDSQRNEQYFGPGTRLTVT.

The chain links TRBV5-1 to TRBJ2-7; 13 bases agree with TRBD2. Germline CDR1 SGHRS, CDR2 YFSETQ. Trimming took 3 bases from V and 1 from J; bases not matched to a gene: 1. This CDR3 has 15 residues. The CDR3 spells CASSWTSGSSYEQYF. CDR3 nucleotide sequence: TGCGCCAGCAGCTGGACTAGCGGGAGTTCCTACGAGCAGTACTTC.

The rearrangement joins TRBV5-5 to TRBJ2-7; possible D gene TRBD2, 5 bases. Germline V gene lookup returns CDR1 SGHKS and CDR2 YYEKEE (reference sequence). The CDR3 totals 14 residues. The V end lost 0 bases, the J end lost 4 bases, and 11 bases lay between the germline ends. CDR3 residues: CASSLGIANYEQYF. Here the CDR3 DNA reads TGTGCCAGCAGCTTGGGAATAGCGAATTACGAGCAGTACTTC.

The V gene is TRBV28, the J gene TRBJ1-2; D may be TRBD1 (5 bases). The germline gives CDR1 MDHEN, CDR2 SYDVKM. This CDR3 comprises 13 residues. The germline V and J ends were trimmed by 2 bases and 3 bases, with 7 bases remaining between them. The CDR3 nucleotides are TGTGCCAGCAGTTTACAGGGTTACTATGGCTACACCTTC. This encodes CASSLQGYYGYTF.

The rearrangement links TRBV6-1 to TRBJ2-3; tentative D call: TRBD1 (6 bases). The ends were cut back, 5 bases at V and 4 bases at J, with 10 bases in the middle. Germline V gives CDR1 MNHNS, CDR2 SASEGT. This CDR3 contains 13 residues. CDR3 loop: CASSRTEADTQYF. The CDR3 DNA sequence: TGTGCCAGCAGTCGGACAGAGGCAGATACGCAGTATTTT.